This record looks at one TCR beta chain sequence and its context. Its target is unknown. These data are taken from a study of cytotoxic CD8 clonotypes in ibrutinib-treated CLL. Across the study: On average, each sample had about 250,000 productive templates and about 89,000 productive rearrangements. Study outcomes and limitations: There were few public clonotypes, and on treatment they contracted or stayed stable. Patients had baseline clonality above age-matched healthy donors, and this clonality moved with circulating CD8+ T-cell counts.

The sequencing depth, 1 in 200,000 to 1 in 1 million T cells, was the target. TCRdb's copy holds only in-frame clones and misses some; the assay was immunoSEQ multiplex PCR. The repertoire holds roughly 250,000 clones, with 70% as singletons. CDR1 is GTSNPN, CDR2 SVGIG, per germline (reference sequence). Germline trimming cut 3 bases from V and 6 bases from J; bases unmatched to any gene: 4. This CDR3 comprises 13 residues. The sample in question was PBMCs, obtained after 24 months of ibrutinib treatment. The rearrangement links TRBV30 to TRBJ1-4; 7 bases map to TRBD1. The TCR sequence derives from a human donor with chronic lymphocytic leukemia. CDR3 region: CAWSRDRDEKLFF. Written as DNA, the CDR3 is TGTGCCTGGAGCCGGGACAGAGATGAAAAACTGTTTTTT. Looking up the rest from reference TRBV30 and TRBJ1-4 gives the full variable domain: SQTIHQWPATLVQPVGSPLSLECTVEGTSNPNLYWYRQAAGRGLQLLFYSVGIGQISSEVPQNLSASRPQDRQFILSSKKLLLSDSGFYLCAWSRDRDEKLFFGSGTQLSVL.